Listed here is a single TCR beta chain. Its antigen is undetermined. Unique molecular identifiers featured in how the TCRbeta library was prepared. One entry per CDR3 protein results from TCRdb running MiXCR on the PCR reads. Here the sample spans around 800,000 distinct CDR3 sequences, 16% being singletons. Germline loops: CDR1 SGHVS, CDR2 FNYEAQ. V lost 5 bases and J 4 bases, leaving 20 bases between the germline ends. CDR3 length: 16 amino acids. The data were taken from a study of T-cell reconstitution after alpha-beta-depleted transplantation in children. Study-wide results and limits: Most T-cell counts and diversity one year after the transplant came from T cells that were newly produced. As was reported, about two months after transplant, alpha-beta T cells came from several hundred expanded graft clones.

The source of this sequence is a male patient between 10 and 17 years old who had a stem cell transplant for acute lymphoblastic leukemia, so the T cells may come from the graft donor. The chain recombines TRBV7-6 with TRBJ1-1; D perhaps matches TRBD1 (6 bases). This sample comprised PBMCs, mostly from graft donor cells, obtained 360 days after TCRalphabeta/CD19-depleted stem cell transplant. This CDR3 reads CASSPVAGVVGTEAFF. CDR3 in DNA: TGTGCCAGCAGCCCCGTGGCAGGGGTTGTTGGCACTGAAGCTTTCTTT.